This T cell receptor beta chain was captured by sequencing in a study of T-cell memory formation after mild COVID-19. Background on the study: The two donors had largely donor-specific TCR clusters.

5'RACE primed at constant segments yielded TCR alpha and TCR beta cDNA libraries bearing sample barcodes and UMIs. TCRdb independently ran MiXCR on the 5' RACE reads; one entry per CDR3 protein. The repertoire holds roughly 610,000 distinct CDR3 sequences, with around a sixth as singletons. The study's findings and limits: From day 15 to 85, contracting clones were balanced between CD4 and CD8, whereas later expanders leaned toward CD4+. Memory from before infection featured some responding clones, which suggests cross-reactive memory joined.

Details on this clonotype: The antigen remains undetermined.

Germline V gene data show CDR1 as LGHNA and CDR2 as YNFKEQ. Deletions cut 0 bases from V and 8 bases from J, with 11 bases between. The CDR3 contains 14 residues. The specimen was PBMCs or a T cell subset sorted from them (not recorded which). This chain links TRBV4-2 with TRBJ2-4; D is ambiguous. The sequence came from an adult woman who had mild COVID-19 (a few samples of this study predate the infection). Cell type and time point are not known. In DNA, the CDR3 is TGTGCCAGCAGCCAAGATTTACGGTCCGACATTCAGTACTTC. This sequence encodes CASSQDLRSDIQYF.